These 22 T cell receptor beta chains were sequenced from one sample in a study of CD8+ T cells in alopecia areata. Stated treatment: oral pan-JAK inhibitor, 5-10 mg twice daily. TCR sequencing used cDNA made by reverse transcription of extracted RNA. Repertoires were generated with immunoSEQ multiplex PCR, while TCRdb's copy carries only in-frame clones and drops some. The data show 200,000 or so clones, roughly 50% seen once. The sequencing used CD4+ T cells sorted from blood, collected at week 24, from a patient treated with tofacitinib. The receptor source for this set is a human donor with alopecia areata.

The chain uses TRBV5-4 and TRBJ2-1; 10 nucleotides align to TRBD2. CDR1 and CDR2 from the germline V gene are SGHNT and YYREEE (reference sequence). This CDR3 has 16 amino acids. The junction had 13 bases not matched to a gene; V was cut back by 9 bases and J by 4 bases. The CDR3 nucleotides read TGTGCCACCCGCGCACTCCCTAGCGGGGGATACAATGAGCAGTTCTTC. It codes for CATRALPSGGYNEQFF.

V is TRBV29-1 and J is TRBJ2-5; 8 positions agree with TRBD1. This CDR3 has 11 residues. The V gene's germline CDR1 is SQVTM and CDR2 ANQGSEA. V dropped 7 bases and J dropped 5; count of bases not matched to a gene: 3. The CDR3 DNA reads TGCAGCGCAGGGGGCAGGGAGACCCAGTACTTC. This sequence encodes CSAGGRETQYF. Full variable domain (missing parts from reference TRBV29-1 and TRBJ2-5): SAVISQKPSRDICQRGTSLTIQCQVDSQVTMMFWYRQQPGQSLTLIATANQGSEATYESGFVIDKFPISRPNLTFSTLTVSNMSPEDSSIYLCSAGGRETQYFGPGTRLLVL.

This clone was counted between two and nine times. The chain carries TRBV7-2 and TRBJ2-3, with 8 bases identical to TRBD2. Germline V gene data show CDR1 as SGHTA and CDR2 as FQGNSA. J was trimmed by 5 bases and V by 5 bases; bases with no gene match: 6. The CDR3 loop spans 14 amino acids. Here the CDR3 reads CASSPAGVVDTQYF. CDR3 sequence (DNA): TGTGCCAGCAGCCCAGCGGGAGTGGTAGATACGCAGTATTTT.

The V gene is TRBV6-5, the J gene TRBJ2-2; no clear D gene. CDR3 length: 14 residues. The V and J ends lost 4 bases and 2 bases respectively, with 8 bases between them. Germline values: CDR1 MNHEY, CDR2 SVGAGI. The CDR3 DNA reads as TGTGCCAGCAGTTGGAACAGCAACACCGGGGAGCTGTTTTTT. Translation gives CASSWNSNTGELFF.

The genes are TRBV29-1 and TRBJ1-2; D gene unclear. Germline loops: CDR1 SQVTM, CDR2 ANQGSEA. The CDR3 has 13 residues. The germline V and J ends were trimmed by 6 bases and 0 bases, with 11 bases remaining between them. The CDR3 reads CSVQTGANYGYTF. The CDR3 DNA is TGCAGCGTCCAGACGGGAGCTAACTATGGCTACACCTTC. Using reference TRBV29-1 and TRBJ1-2 for the parts outside the CDR3, the full variable domain is SAVISQKPSRDICQRGTSLTIQCQVDSQVTMMFWYRQQPGQSLTLIATANQGSEATYESGFVIDKFPISRPNLTFSTLTVSNMSPEDSSIYLCSVQTGANYGYTFGSGTRLTVV.

The V and J genes are TRBV18 and TRBJ1-1; 11 positions agree with TRBD1. The CDR3 totals 18 residues. In germline, CDR1 is KGHSH, CDR2 LQKENI. The J segment lost 4 bases and the V segment lost 1 base, leaving 11 bases of the junction unmatched. CDR3: CASSPRGQGAPDSTEAFF. The CDR3 DNA sequence: TGTGCCAGCTCACCACGCGGACAGGGGGCGCCCGATAGCACTGAAGCTTTCTTT.

The chain joins TRBV5-1 to TRBJ2-7, with D tentatively TRBD2 (6 bases). The CDR3 consists of 19 residues. Trimming removed 4 bases from V and 1 base from J, with 27 bases in between. CDR1 and CDR2 (germline): SGHRS, YFSETQ. This CDR3 is CASSPGGTFSVTTSYEQYF. The CDR3, as DNA: TGCGCCAGCAGCCCCGGAGGGACTTTTTCCGTTACTACTTCCTACGAGCAGTACTTC.

This clone occurred a few times. In DNA form, the CDR3 reads TGTGCCAGCAGCGTAGGCAATACAGGGGGCCAAGAGACCCAGTACTTC. This sequence encodes CASSVGNTGGQETQYF. The chain links TRBV7-8 to TRBJ2-5; TRBD1 matches at 8 bases. The CDR3 is 16 residues long. V lost 5 bases, J lost 1 base, and 9 bases stayed unmatched. Germline V gene lookup returns CDR1 SGHVS and CDR2 FQNEAQ.

For the CDR3, the DNA is TGTGCCAGCAATAAGCGAGGGGGCGTCAATCAGGCTTTCTTT. Translating it yields CASNKRGGVNQAFF. J is TRBJ1-1 and V is TRBV9; 7 bases agree with TRBD1. Germline trimming cut 6 bases from V and 11 bases from J; bases unmatched to any gene: 16. Germline V gives CDR1 SGDLS, CDR2 YYNGEE. This CDR3 has 14 residues.

This sequence joins TRBV27 and TRBJ2-5; D is unresolved. Germline-derived CDR1 and CDR2 are MNHEY and SMNVEV (reference sequence). Trimming removed 7 bases from V and 1 base from J, with 13 bases in between. The CDR3 is 14 amino acids. The CDR3 here is CASTLGRIQETQYF. The CDR3 region has the DNA TGTGCCAGCACCCTAGGACGGATCCAAGAGACCCAGTACTTC.

The rearrangement links TRBV11-2 to TRBJ2-1; no clear D gene. This CDR3 spans 11 amino acids. Germline V CDR1 and CDR2: SGHAT, FQNNGV. The V end lost 5 bases, the J end lost 9 bases, and 8 bases lay between the germline ends. The CDR3 sequence: CASSRTSEQFF. CDR3 coding DNA: TGTGCCAGCAGCCGTACGAGTGAGCAGTTCTTC.

The chain recombines TRBV7-2 with TRBJ1-1, with 8 bases that match TRBD1. Trimming at V came to 4 bases and at J to 4 bases, leaving 5 bases not matched to a gene. CDR3 length equals 14 residues. Germline CDR1 SGHTA, CDR2 FQGNSA. The CDR3 DNA reads as TGTGCCAGCAGCTACGTAACAGGGGGCACTGAAGCTTTCTTT. Protein product: CASSYVTGGTEAFF.

This clone was counted only a few times. The V and J genes are TRBV11-1 and TRBJ2-1; D is uncertain. Germline CDR1 reads SGHAT; CDR2 reads FQDESV (reference sequence). V shed 0 bases and J shed 7 bases, with 10 bases lying between them. CDR3 length: 14 amino acids. The CDR3 loop reads CASSLAPGWNEQFF. The CDR3, as DNA: TGTGCCAGCAGCTTAGCTCCCGGGTGGAATGAGCAGTTCTTC.

V gene TRBV5-1 combines with J gene TRBJ2-5, with D perhaps matching TRBD2 (5 bases). V shed 0 bases and J shed 7 bases, with 10 bases lying between them. Germline lookup yields CDR1 SGHRS and CDR2 YFSETQ. The CDR3 covers 13 residues. The CDR3 sequence is CASSLDRDRTQYF. In DNA, the CDR3 is TGCGCCAGCAGCTTGGATCGGGATAGGACCCAGTACTTC. Full variable domain (missing parts from reference TRBV5-1 and TRBJ2-5): KAGVTQTPRYLIKTRGQQVTLSCSPISGHRSVSWYQQTPGQGLQFLFEYFSETQRNKGNFPGRFSGRQFSNSRSEMNVSTLELGDSALYLCASSLDRDRTQYFGPGTRLLVL.

On this clone: At the DNA level, this CDR3 is encoded by other sequences in the same sample as well. V usage is TRBV5-1 and J usage is TRBJ2-2, with no clear D. Trimming left V 0 bases short and J 3 bases short, with 9 bases between. This CDR3 region has 15 residues. The germline V gene has CDR1 SGHRS and CDR2 YFSETQ. CDR3 region: CASSLGTTYTGELFF. In DNA, the CDR3 is TGCGCCAGCAGCTTGGGGACGACCTACACCGGGGAGCTGTTTTTT.

The chain links TRBV10-3 to TRBJ1-6; TRBD1 is a possible D gene (5 bases). Germline V gene lookup returns CDR1 ENHRY and CDR2 SYGVKD. CDR3 length: 16 residues. Trimming took off 5 bases at V and 3 bases at J, with 14 bases between the two ends. The CDR3 DNA reads as TGTGCCATCAGTCTGACAGACGGAGACTATAATTCACCCCTCCACTTT. Its protein product is CAISLTDGDYNSPLHF.

To note about this clone: The sample has other DNA sequences that encode this CDR3 too. V is TRBV5-6 and J is TRBJ2-7, with 9 bases lining up with TRBD1. The junction had 4 bases not matched to a gene; V was cut back by 3 bases and J by 3 bases. Germline CDR1 is SGHDT and CDR2 is YYEEEE. The CDR3 is 14 amino acids. The DNA for the CDR3 is TGTGCCAGCAGCTCCGGGACAGGGATCTACGAGCAGTACTTC. Translation gives CASSSGTGIYEQYF.

This chain links TRBV29-1 with TRBJ1-1; D may be TRBD1 (5 bases). V lost 7 bases to trimming and J lost 3 bases, with 18 bases between them. The CDR3 is 14 amino acids. Germline V gene sequence: CDR1 SQVTM, CDR2 ANQGSEA. Here the CDR3 reads CSAKPSQGYTEAFF. In DNA form, the CDR3 reads TGCAGCGCCAAACCCTCGCAGGGCTACACTGAAGCTTTCTTT.

The chain is built from TRBV10-3 and TRBJ2-5; 9 bases are a match to TRBD1. The CDR3 extends over 13 amino acids. After removal of 6 bases from V and 2 bases from J, the junction contained 1 base not matched to a gene. Germline V gene sequence: CDR1 ENHRY, CDR2 SYGVKD. The CDR3 loop is CAIRGQGQETQYF. The CDR3, as DNA: TGTGCCATCAGAGGACAGGGGCAAGAGACCCAGTACTTC.

This clone was recorded once. This chain uses TRBV30 with TRBJ1-2; D uncertain. Trimming stripped 1 base from V and 7 bases from J, with 10 bases between. Germline V gene sequence: CDR1 GTSNPN, CDR2 SVGIG (reference sequence). The CDR3 totals 12 residues. The CDR3 DNA reads TGTGCCTGGAGTGGGACTCGGGGTGGCTACACCTTC. It yields the protein CAWSGTRGGYTF.

V gene TRBV7-2 combines with J gene TRBJ2-5; no clear D gene. Germline CDR1 reads SGHTA; CDR2 reads FQGNSA. The V gene lost 2 bases and the J gene lost 2 bases, with 12 bases spanning the gap. This CDR3 is 15 amino acids long. The CDR3 nucleotides read TGTGCCAGCAGCTTATCTTTGGGCGGACAAGAGACCCAGTACTTC. It translates to CASSLSLGGQETQYF. Full variable domain (outside the CDR3, taken from reference TRBV7-2 and TRBJ2-5): GAGVSQSPSNKVTEKGKDVELRCDPISGHTALYWYRQSLGQGLEFLIYFQGNSAPDKSGLPSDRFSAERTGGSVSTLTIQRTQQEDSAVYLCASSLSLGGQETQYFGPGTRLLVL.

The chain has TRBV6-5 and TRBJ1-4; 7 positions match TRBD1. This CDR3 contains 12 residues. V was clipped by 7 bases and J by 8 bases; unmatched bases: 4. From germline, CDR1 is MNHEY and CDR2 SVGAGI. CDR3 DNA: TGTGCCAGCACCAACAGGGGAGAAAAACTGTTTTTT. This gives the protein CASTNRGEKLFF.